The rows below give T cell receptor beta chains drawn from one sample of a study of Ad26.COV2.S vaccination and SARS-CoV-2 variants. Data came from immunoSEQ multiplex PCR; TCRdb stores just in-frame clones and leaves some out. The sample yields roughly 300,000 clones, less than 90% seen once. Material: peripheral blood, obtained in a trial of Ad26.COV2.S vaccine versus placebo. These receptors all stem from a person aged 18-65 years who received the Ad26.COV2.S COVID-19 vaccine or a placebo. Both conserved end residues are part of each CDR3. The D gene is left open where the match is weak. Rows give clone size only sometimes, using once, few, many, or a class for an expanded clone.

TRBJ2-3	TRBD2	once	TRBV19	CASSSYGTSGSDTQYF	TGTGCCAGTAGTTCATACGGGACTAGCGGTTCAGATACGCAGTATTTT
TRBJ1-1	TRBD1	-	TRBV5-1	CASSLRDSGTEAFF	TGCGCCAGCAGCTTGAGGGACAGTGGGACTGAAGCTTTCTTT
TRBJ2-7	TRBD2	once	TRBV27	CASSPRLAGAYEQYF	TGTGCCAGCAGTCCCCGACTAGCGGGAGCCTACGAGCAGTACTTC
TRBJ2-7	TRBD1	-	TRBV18	CASSPRQGSYEQYF	TGTGCCAGCTCACCCCGACAGGGTTCTTACGAGCAGTACTTC
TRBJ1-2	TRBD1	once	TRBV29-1	CSVEGQGNYGYTF	TGCAGCGTTGAAGGACAGGGGAACTATGGCTACACCTTC
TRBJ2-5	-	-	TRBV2	CASSESSAWETQYF	TGTGCCAGCAGTGAGTCTAGCGCATGGGAGACCCAGTACTTC
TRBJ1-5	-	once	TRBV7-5	CARSLSPADGREGQPQHF	TGTGCCAGAAGCTTATCCCCCGCGGATGGCAGGGAGGGTCAGCCCCAGCATTTT
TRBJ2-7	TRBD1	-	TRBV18	CASSRDPGQGEYF	TGTGCCAGCTCCCGAGACCCCGGACAGGGGGAGTACTTC
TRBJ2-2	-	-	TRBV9	CASSVVSTPNTGELFF	TGTGCCAGCAGCGTAGTATCTACCCCGAACACCGGGGAGCTGTTTTTT
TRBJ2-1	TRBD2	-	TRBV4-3	CASSQGTSISDEQFF	TGCGCCAGCAGCCAAGGGACTAGTATATCTGATGAGCAGTTCTTC
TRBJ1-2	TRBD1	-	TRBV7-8	CASSVNRDRGRVYGYTF	TGTGCCAGCAGCGTAAACCGGGACAGGGGGCGCGTCTATGGCTACACCTTC
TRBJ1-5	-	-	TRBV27	CASSPGRNQPQHF	TGTGCCAGCAGCCCGGGAAGAAATCAGCCCCAGCATTTT
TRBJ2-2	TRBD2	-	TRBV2	CASRKHSGRTVTGELFF	TGTGCCAGCAGGAAACATAGCGGGAGGACGGTCACCGGGGAGCTGTTTTTT
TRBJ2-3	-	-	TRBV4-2	CASSQPFPAQSTDTQYF	TGTGCCAGCAGCCAACCCTTTCCAGCCCAAAGCACAGATACGCAGTATTTT
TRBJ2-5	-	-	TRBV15	CATSRDGGPNQETQYF	TGTGCCACCAGCAGAGATGGAGGGCCGAACCAAGAGACCCAGTACTTC
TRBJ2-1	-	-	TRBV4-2	CASSQGVEYGNEQFF	TGTGCCAGCAGCCAAGGCGTCGAATACGGGAATGAGCAGTTCTTC
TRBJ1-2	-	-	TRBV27	CASSLSVGGLGGYTF	TGTGCCAGCAGTTTATCGGTGGGGGGGCTCGGTGGCTACACCTTC